This T cell receptor beta chain was recovered during a study of T cell responses to AZD1222 COVID-19 vaccine (dated by TCRdb to the early 2020s). With regard to the full study: AZD1222 recipients whose second dose came at about 4 weeks and those whose second dose came at about 12 weeks were combined into one group, since spike-specific TCR depth and breadth did not differ between the two schedules. Enrollment into the trials was organized by age into subgroups of 18-55, 56-69 and 70-plus years, and those subgroups contained approximately 150, 30 and 60 TCR-sequenced participants, respectively. A total of 230 to 250 trial participants underwent TCR sequencing, of whom roughly 210 had received two doses of AZD1222 and some 25 had received two doses of the MenACWY control vaccine. Study-level results and caveats: After two AZD1222 doses, spike-specific TCR breadth and depth were significantly higher than at day 0 and than in MenACWY recipients. Nearly half of unique spike-specific TCRs reportedly recognized epitopes outside regions mutated in the B.1.351 and B.1.1.7 variants. Because no samples from the day 14 peak response were available, repertoires could be characterized only after the peak T cell response. Vaccine-associated CD4 TCRs spanned the whole spike protein, with dominant responses in regions 160-218 and 743-854. Most participants were white British and females outnumbered males, and the authors suggested that clonal diversity may have been underestimated. In the small 56-69-year group, the increase in depth fell short of significance, most likely because of low power. Conclusions about previously exposed vaccinees were limited because only a handful of AZD1222 recipients were SARS-CoV-2 seropositive at baseline.

Notes on this clone: The target of this receptor is not known. Base qualities are not recorded, but no much larger clone differs from it by a single base.

Ends trimmed: V by 3 bases, J by 5 bases; bases unmatched to a gene: 9. Per the germline V gene (reference sequence), LGHDT is the CDR1 and YNNKEL is the CDR2. Counted from cysteine to phenylalanine, this CDR3 has 16 amino acids. Only the CDR3 part of the read is kept: 48 bases, read in frame from the first base. The CDR3 regions of human TCRbeta chains were analyzed by immunosequencing. The authors' analysis ran thus. Repertoire TCRs were checked for matches against a reference library of SARS-CoV-2-specific TCRs that had been generated using the MIRA antigen-specificity platform. Breadth meant the fraction of unique TCRs that were SARS-CoV-2-associated, whereas depth meant the fraction of total T cells that were SARS-CoV-2-associated. Each spike-specific TCR was assigned to its reactive spike region and to a CD4 or CD8 class using the MIRA data. Log10-transformed breadth and depth values were compared by one-way ANOVA with Sidak's multiple comparisons tests. TCRdb carries this immuneACCESS record with in-frame sequences only. Its versions omit some clonotypes, under half of them owing to an unresolved V gene in the studies checked, with the rest unexplained. V, J and clone size derive from that table, while D and trimming were established from the DNA sequence. Present in this sample are 90,000 to 130,000 clones, around 89% of which were seen just once. The ten largest account for 1.6% of the sample.

The sample's time point label, decoded: baseline before first vaccination. Vaccinee samples were obtained from the UK trials COV001 and COV002, which included a single-blind randomized controlled phase 2/3 trial of AZD1222 (ChAdOx1 nCoV-19) in healthy adults. For TCRbeta chain sequencing, PBMC samples from trial participants were taken at day 0 and at day 28 after the second dose. Sample: peripheral blood, taken on day 0 of AZD1222 vaccination. The rearranged segments are TRBV3-1 (or the pseudogene TRBV3-2) and TRBJ1-5, and 8 junctional nucleotides match TRBD1. This sequence originates from an adult in good health. The DNA sequence is TGTGCCAGCAGCCAGGGAAGACAGGGGCATTATCAGCCCCAGCATTTT. It codes for CASSQGRQGHYQPQHF.